The source of this T cell receptor (beta chain) is a study of T cell clusters in autoimmune cytopenias. TRB rearrangements were amplified by touch-down multiplex PCR with mixed TRB-A/B primers. TCRdb reanalyzed the multiplex PCR reads, giving one entry per CDR3 protein sequence and no DNA. Here the sample table reports some 3,000 distinct CDR3 sequences. This clonotype is medium-sized (0.01 to 0.1%) by frequency. About 37,500 genome equivalents of blood DNA were amplified for TRB. The CDR3 consists of 12 residues. The chain recombines TRBV12-3 or TRBV12-4 with TRBJ1-2; the TCRdb call, TRBD1, lacks DNA for checking. The receptor's source is a human donor with an autoimmune cytopenia or autoimmune hepatitis (not recorded which). The sequenced material came from peripheral blood. The CDR3 loop reads CASSLQGVGYTF.